These T cell receptor beta chains were read from a single sample in a study of CD8 T cells in Susac syndrome. TCRdb re-called the immunoSEQ multiplex PCR reads with MiXCR, one entry per CDR3 protein. Of around 220,000 distinct CDR3 sequences in the sample, about 93% were seen once. The sample consisted of CD8+ T cells from PBMCs. The origin of the receptors is a human donor with multiple sclerosis. Both conserved end residues are part of each CDR3. Each record gives: clone size, V gene, J gene, D gene, CDR3 protein, CDR3 DNA. A D gene is named only where the DNA matches it firmly. Only some rows state a clone size, as once, few, many or a class for expanded clones.

clone_size: once
v_call: TRBV20-1
j_call: TRBJ2-1
d_call: NA
cdr3_aa: CSASGSYNEQFF
cdr3_nt: TGCAGTGCTAGCGGGAGCTACAATGAGCAGTTCTTC

clone_size: NA
v_call: TRBV19
j_call: TRBJ1-1
d_call: NA
cdr3_aa: CASSPLRGGFNTEAFF
cdr3_nt: TGTGCCAGTAGCCCCTTACGGGGTGGTTTTAACACTGAAGCTTTCTTT

clone_size: NA
v_call: TRBV7-9
j_call: TRBJ2-7
d_call: TRBD1
cdr3_aa: CASSPRQGRYEQYF
cdr3_nt: TGTGCCAGCAGCCCACGACAGGGGCGCTACGAGCAGTACTTC

clone_size: NA
v_call: TRBV27
j_call: TRBJ1-3
d_call: TRBD1
cdr3_aa: CASSLSIPHGTGDTIYF
cdr3_nt: TGTGCCAGCAGTTTATCGATTCCGCATGGGACAGGGGACACCATATATTTT

clone_size: few
v_call: TRBV12-3/TRBV12-4
j_call: TRBJ2-1
d_call: NA
cdr3_aa: CASSLVNNEQFF
cdr3_nt: TGTGCCAGCAGTTTGGTCAACAATGAGCAGTTCTTC

clone_size: NA
v_call: TRBV12-3/TRBV12-4
j_call: TRBJ1-2
d_call: NA
cdr3_aa: CATLGPSDYGYTF
cdr3_nt: TGTGCCACCCTGGGCCCTTCCGACTATGGCTACACCTTC

clone_size: few
v_call: TRBV7-3
j_call: TRBJ1-1
d_call: NA
cdr3_aa: CASSLSGGDTEAFF
cdr3_nt: TGTGCCAGCAGCTTATCTGGGGGGGACACTGAAGCTTTCTTT

clone_size: NA
v_call: TRBV30
j_call: TRBJ2-6
d_call: NA
cdr3_aa: CAWGPGSGANVLTF
cdr3_nt: TGTGCCTGGGGACCAGGATCTGGGGCCAACGTCCTGACTTTC

clone_size: NA
v_call: TRBV6-2/TRBV6-3
j_call: TRBJ2-7
d_call: NA
cdr3_aa: CASSYSVRDSYEQYF
cdr3_nt: TGTGCCAGCAGTTACTCGGTCAGGGATTCCTACGAGCAGTACTTC

clone_size: once
v_call: TRBV7-6
j_call: TRBJ2-3
d_call: NA
cdr3_aa: CASSYSEEGALQYF
cdr3_nt: TGTGCCAGCAGCTATTCGGAAGAAGGAGCGCTGCAGTATTTT

clone_size: NA
v_call: TRBV5-6
j_call: TRBJ2-3
d_call: TRBD2
cdr3_aa: CASSLNWAGADTQYF
cdr3_nt: TGTGCCAGCAGCTTAAATTGGGCGGGGGCAGATACGCAGTATTTT

clone_size: NA
v_call: TRBV4-3
j_call: TRBJ2-7
d_call: NA
cdr3_aa: CASSQAPTSYEQYF
cdr3_nt: TGCGCCAGCAGCCAAGCGCCAACATCCTACGAGCAGTACTTC

clone_size: NA
v_call: TRBV7-6
j_call: TRBJ2-7
d_call: TRBD1
cdr3_aa: CASSLDGTGYEQYF
cdr3_nt: TGTGCCAGCAGCCTTGACGGGACAGGCTACGAGCAGTACTTC

clone_size: NA
v_call: TRBV20-1
j_call: TRBJ1-1
d_call: NA
cdr3_aa: CSASSYDTNTEAFF
cdr3_nt: TGCAGTGCTTCCAGCTACGACACGAACACTGAAGCTTTCTTT

clone_size: NA
v_call: TRBV29-1
j_call: TRBJ1-3
d_call: NA
cdr3_aa: CSAMKPGRGNTIYF
cdr3_nt: TGCAGCGCGATGAAGCCGGGACGGGGAAACACCATATATTTT

clone_size: NA
v_call: TRBV29-1
j_call: TRBJ2-3
d_call: NA
cdr3_aa: CSVEGGATDTQYF
cdr3_nt: TGCAGCGTTGAAGGAGGGGCTACAGATACGCAGTATTTT

clone_size: NA
v_call: TRBV20-1
j_call: TRBJ1-1
d_call: NA
cdr3_aa: CSARDLRRGQPLRVTEAFF
cdr3_nt: TGCAGTGCTAGAGATCTCCGCCGTGGACAGCCCTTGCGGGTCACTGAAGCTTTCTTT

clone_size: NA
v_call: TRBV9
j_call: TRBJ1-1
d_call: NA
cdr3_aa: CASSVGTVNTEAFF
cdr3_nt: TGTGCCAGCAGCGTCGGGACTGTGAACACTGAAGCTTTCTTT

clone_size: NA
v_call: TRBV4-2
j_call: TRBJ1-2
d_call: NA
cdr3_aa: CASSQEGGGDSLYGYTF
cdr3_nt: TGTGCCAGCAGCCAAGAAGGCGGGGGGGACTCCCTCTATGGCTACACCTTC

clone_size: NA
v_call: TRBV19
j_call: TRBJ1-5
d_call: NA
cdr3_aa: CASTNGFQPQHF
cdr3_nt: TGTGCCAGTACGAATGGGTTTCAGCCCCAGCATTTT

clone_size: NA
v_call: TRBV9
j_call: TRBJ2-5
d_call: TRBD2
cdr3_aa: CASSVDSGGRETQYF
cdr3_nt: TGTGCCAGCAGCGTAGATAGCGGGGGCCGGGAGACCCAGTACTTC

clone_size: NA
v_call: TRBV13
j_call: TRBJ2-2
d_call: TRBD2
cdr3_aa: CASSQREAGELFF
cdr3_nt: TGTGCCAGCAGCCAGCGGGAGGCCGGGGAGCTGTTTTTT

clone_size: NA
v_call: TRBV27
j_call: TRBJ1-1
d_call: TRBD1
cdr3_aa: CASSSLQGAMNTEAFF
cdr3_nt: TGTGCCAGCAGTTCACTACAGGGGGCCATGAACACTGAAGCTTTCTTT

clone_size: once
v_call: TRBV7-9
j_call: TRBJ2-2
d_call: TRBD2
cdr3_aa: CASSSSGTSVTGELFF
cdr3_nt: TGTGCCAGCAGCTCCTCCGGGACTAGCGTAACCGGGGAGCTGTTTTTT

clone_size: NA
v_call: TRBV6-2/TRBV6-3
j_call: TRBJ2-2
d_call: TRBD2
cdr3_aa: CASSLPRGGGTGELFF
cdr3_nt: TGTGCCAGCAGTCTCCCTCGGGGGGGAGGCACCGGGGAGCTGTTTTTT

clone_size: NA
v_call: TRBV30
j_call: TRBJ1-2
d_call: NA
cdr3_aa: CAWSVPLYGGEYGYTF
cdr3_nt: TGTGCCTGGAGTGTACCCCTGTATGGGGGGGAGTATGGCTACACCTTC

clone_size: NA
v_call: TRBV20-1
j_call: TRBJ2-7
d_call: NA
cdr3_aa: CSATQSEGTYEQYF
cdr3_nt: TGCAGTGCTACCCAGTCTGAGGGGACCTACGAGCAGTACTTC

clone_size: NA
v_call: TRBV14
j_call: TRBJ1-2
d_call: TRBD1
cdr3_aa: CASSQTGGSGYTF
cdr3_nt: TGTGCCAGCAGCCAGACAGGGGGAAGCGGCTACACCTTC

clone_size: once
v_call: TRBV4-3
j_call: TRBJ1-1
d_call: TRBD1
cdr3_aa: CASRLDRVMNTEAFF
cdr3_nt: TGCGCCAGCAGGCTAGACAGGGTCATGAACACTGAAGCTTTCTTT

clone_size: NA
v_call: TRBV28
j_call: TRBJ2-3
d_call: NA
cdr3_aa: CASSFEQGADTQYF
cdr3_nt: TGTGCCAGCAGTTTCGAACAGGGCGCAGATACGCAGTATTTT

clone_size: NA
v_call: TRBV27
j_call: TRBJ2-4
d_call: NA
cdr3_aa: CASRIGGDRNIQYF
cdr3_nt: TGTGCCAGCAGGATCGGGGGTGATAGGAACATTCAGTACTTC

clone_size: NA
v_call: TRBV29-1
j_call: TRBJ2-7
d_call: TRBD2
cdr3_aa: CSVGVSGTYEQYF
cdr3_nt: TGCAGCGTTGGGGTTAGCGGGACCTACGAGCAGTACTTC

clone_size: NA
v_call: TRBV5-6
j_call: TRBJ2-1
d_call: NA
cdr3_aa: CASSPVGNLAYNEQFF
cdr3_nt: TGTGCCAGCAGCCCTGTCGGGAACTTAGCCTACAATGAGCAGTTCTTC

clone_size: NA
v_call: TRBV6-6
j_call: TRBJ1-1
d_call: NA
cdr3_aa: CASSIHSGGPEETFF
cdr3_nt: TGTGCCAGCAGTATCCATTCGGGGGGCCCAGAGGAAACTTTCTTT

clone_size: NA
v_call: TRBV30
j_call: TRBJ2-1
d_call: NA
cdr3_aa: CAWRSGSEFF
cdr3_nt: TGTGCCTGGAGATCGGGGTCGGAGTTCTTC

clone_size: NA
v_call: TRBV29-1
j_call: TRBJ2-7
d_call: NA
cdr3_aa: CSVDLGGQGNEQYF
cdr3_nt: TGCAGCGTTGACCTAGGGGGGCAGGGTAACGAGCAGTACTTC

clone_size: NA
v_call: TRBV7-9
j_call: TRBJ1-1
d_call: NA
cdr3_aa: CASSRGRGRTGGTEAFF
cdr3_nt: TGTGCCAGCTCACGAGGCAGGGGACGAACCGGGGGGACTGAAGCTTTCTTT